Listed below are T cell receptor beta chains from one sample, sequenced in a study of CD8 T cells in ankylosing spondylitis. TCRdb reanalysed the 5' RACE reads using MiXCR and keeps one entry per CDR3 protein. This table holds a few hundred thousand distinct CDR3 sequences, approximately 12% found once. The sample consisted of blood, either unsorted or a sorted T cell fraction (not recorded which). The receptors here all came from a male donor with ankylosing spondylitis or in good health (not recorded which). Each CDR3 is given with its conserved first and last residue. The D gene is left open where the match is weak. Size tells how often a clone was seen (once, few, many) or the class of an expanded clone, and some rows leave it out.

J: TRBJ2-2; size: few; V: TRBV4-1; D: NA; CDR3: CASSQTRYGELFF; DNA: TGCGCCAGCAGCCAAACTAGATACGGGGAGCTGTTTTTT
J: TRBJ2-7; size: NA; V: TRBV7-2; D: TRBD1; CDR3: CASSGGTGPEYF; DNA: TGTGCCAGCAGCGGGGGGACAGGACCTGAGTACTTC
J: TRBJ2-4; size: NA; V: TRBV30; D: NA; CDR3: CAFRLEFKNIQYF; DNA: TGTGCCTTTAGATTGGAATTCAAAAACATTCAGTACTTC
J: TRBJ1-5; size: many; V: TRBV7-2; D: NA; CDR3: CASSRQFFGNQPQHF; DNA: TGTGCCAGCAGCCGACAGTTTTTTGGGAATCAGCCCCAGCATTTT
J: TRBJ2-7; size: NA; V: TRBV6-1; D: TRBD2; CDR3: CASSEAAGGNEQYF; DNA: TGTGCCAGCAGTGAAGCGGCGGGGGGCAACGAGCAGTACTTC
J: TRBJ2-7; size: many; V: TRBV20-1; D: TRBD1; CDR3: CSARSPGTDYEQYF; DNA: TGCAGTGCTAGATCCCCCGGGACAGACTACGAGCAGTACTTC
J: TRBJ2-7; size: NA; V: TRBV7-8; D: TRBD2; CDR3: CASSLRGGDSYEQYF; DNA: TGTGCCAGCAGCTTACGGGGGGGCGACTCCTACGAGCAGTACTTC
J: TRBJ2-7; size: NA; V: TRBV7-9; D: NA; CDR3: CASSLRMVQDPNEQYF; DNA: TGTGCCAGCAGCCTTAGGATGGTACAGGACCCTAATGAGCAGTACTTC
J: TRBJ2-1; size: NA; V: TRBV6-1; D: NA; CDR3: CASRVQGWIYNEQFF; DNA: TGTGCCAGCCGCGTCCAGGGGTGGATTTACAATGAGCAGTTCTTC
J: TRBJ1-4; size: many; V: TRBV5-1; D: TRBD1; CDR3: CASSEGQGREKLFF; DNA: TGCGCCAGCAGCGAAGGACAGGGAAGGGAAAAACTGTTTTTT
J: TRBJ1-1; size: few; V: TRBV29-1; D: NA; CDR3: CSVGGKNTEAFF; DNA: TGCAGCGTTGGCGGGAAGAACACTGAAGCTTTCTTT
J: TRBJ2-3; size: many; V: TRBV27; D: NA; CDR3: CASSLYGTDTQYF; DNA: TGTGCCAGCAGTTTATACGGAACAGATACGCAGTATTTT
J: TRBJ2-1; size: NA; V: TRBV7-3; D: TRBD2; CDR3: CTSSLLAGVPNEQFF; DNA: TGTACCAGCAGTTTATTAGCGGGAGTTCCCAATGAGCAGTTCTTC
J: TRBJ1-6; size: many; V: TRBV12-3/TRBV12-4; D: NA; CDR3: CASRFGGSSYNSPLHF; DNA: TGTGCCAGCAGGTTTGGCGGGAGCTCCTATAATTCACCCCTCCACTTT
J: TRBJ2-1; size: many; V: TRBV24-1; D: TRBD2; CDR3: CATSDLQDPTSGSSYNEQFF; DNA: TGTGCCACCAGTGATTTGCAAGACCCCACTAGCGGGAGCTCCTACAATGAGCAGTTCTTC
J: TRBJ2-3; size: NA; V: TRBV7-3; D: NA; CDR3: CAQLWVTDTQYF; DNA: TGTGCCCAGCTGTGGGTCACAGATACGCAGTATTTT
J: TRBJ2-2; size: many; V: TRBV7-6; D: TRBD2; CDR3: CASSLVDSGTNTGELFF; DNA: TGTGCCAGCAGCTTAGTTGATAGCGGGACTAACACCGGGGAGCTGTTTTTT
J: TRBJ1-5; size: NA; V: TRBV28; D: NA; CDR3: CASSFMDNNQPQHF; DNA: TGTGCCAGCAGTTTTATGGACAACAATCAGCCCCAGCATTTT
J: TRBJ2-2; size: many; V: TRBV10-3; D: TRBD2; CDR3: CAVRQLLRLAGNTGELFF; DNA: TGTGCCGTTCGGCAACTCCTCCGACTAGCGGGGAACACCGGGGAGCTGTTTTTT
J: TRBJ2-1; size: many; V: TRBV5-5; D: NA; CDR3: CASSFEGVAINEQFF; DNA: TGTGCCAGCAGCTTCGAGGGGGTCGCTATCAATGAGCAGTTCTTC
J: TRBJ1-4; size: NA; V: TRBV7-7; D: TRBD1; CDR3: CVSSATGTGGEKLFF; DNA: TGTGTCAGCAGCGCCACCGGGACAGGAGGAGAAAAACTGTTTTTT
J: TRBJ2-1; size: many; V: TRBV28; D: NA; CDR3: CASSFRGYNEQFF; DNA: TGTGCCAGCAGTTTCCGGGGTTACAATGAGCAGTTCTTC
J: TRBJ2-7; size: NA; V: TRBV29-1; D: TRBD1; CDR3: CSVEGGQGILEQYF; DNA: TGCAGCGTTGAGGGGGGACAGGGGATCCTCGAGCAGTACTTC